This T cell receptor (beta chain) was sequenced for a study of PD-1 blockade in classical Hodgkin lymphoma. This clone occurred a few times. Antigen: not known. Trimming cost V 5 bases and J 7 bases, with 9 bases left between them. CDR1 and CDR2 from the germline V gene are GTSNPN and SVGIG (reference sequence). This CDR3 is built from 12 residues. Study-wide results and limits: Newly diagnosed and completely responding patients shared comparable baseline diversity.

The sample's time point: cycle 4 day 1 (C4D1), after 6 weeks of nivolumab. No patient escaped relapse after autologous stem cell transplantation, and brentuximab vedotin exposure varied. The protocol was immunoSEQ multiplex PCR, while the TCRdb copy is restricted to in-frame clones and leaves out a portion. In the table there are approximately 45,000 clones, 60% to 70% of which are singletons. This sequence originates from a human donor with classical Hodgkin lymphoma. Specimen: peripheral blood mononuclear cells (PBMCs), collected before the fourth cycle of nivolumab. This chain links TRBV30 with TRBJ1-6; tentatively, D is TRBD1 (5 bases). CDR3 in amino acids: CAWFGGNSPLHF. The CDR3 bases are TGTGCCTGGTTTGGGGGGAATTCACCCCTCCACTTT.